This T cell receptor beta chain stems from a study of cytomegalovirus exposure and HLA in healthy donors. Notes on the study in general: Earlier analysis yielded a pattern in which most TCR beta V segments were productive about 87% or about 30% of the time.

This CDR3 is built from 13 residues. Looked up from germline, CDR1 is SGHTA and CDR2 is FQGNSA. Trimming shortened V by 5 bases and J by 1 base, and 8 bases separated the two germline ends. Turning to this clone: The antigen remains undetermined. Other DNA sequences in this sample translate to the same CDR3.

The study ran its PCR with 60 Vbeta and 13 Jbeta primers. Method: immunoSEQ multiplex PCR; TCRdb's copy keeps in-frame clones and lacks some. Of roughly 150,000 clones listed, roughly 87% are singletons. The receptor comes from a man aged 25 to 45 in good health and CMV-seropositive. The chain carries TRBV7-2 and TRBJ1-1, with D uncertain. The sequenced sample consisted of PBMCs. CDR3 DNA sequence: TGTGCCAGCAGCCTTAGACAGAACACTGAAGCTTTCTTT. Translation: CASSLRQNTEAFF.